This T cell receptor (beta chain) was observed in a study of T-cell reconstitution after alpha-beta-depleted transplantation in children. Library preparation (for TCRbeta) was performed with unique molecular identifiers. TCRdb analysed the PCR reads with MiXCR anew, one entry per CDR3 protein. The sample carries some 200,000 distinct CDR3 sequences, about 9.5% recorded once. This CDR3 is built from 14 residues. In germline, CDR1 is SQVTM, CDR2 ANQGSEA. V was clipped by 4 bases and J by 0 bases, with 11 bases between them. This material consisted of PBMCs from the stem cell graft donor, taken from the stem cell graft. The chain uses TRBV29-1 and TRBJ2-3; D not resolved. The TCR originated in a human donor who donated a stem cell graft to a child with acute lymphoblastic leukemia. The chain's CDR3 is CSVGLGASTDTQYF. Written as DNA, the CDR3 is TGCAGCGTTGGGCTGGGTGCTAGCACAGATACGCAGTATTTT.